One sample yielded the 21 T cell receptor beta chains listed below, sequenced in a study of blood T cells in healthy people across ages. It was with a sample-barcoded 5' primer and a J-beta primer mix that a second PCR of about 6 to 12 cycles was run. TCRdb processed the 5' RACE reads anew with MiXCR; each CDR3 protein has one entry. The sample lists more than 550,000 distinct CDR3 sequences; approximately 21% were seen once. Sequenced input: blood. The source of these receptors is an older man in good health.

This clonotype was seen many times. The V call is TRBV11-3, the J call TRBJ2-1; 9 bases are shared with TRBD2. V was clipped by 4 bases and J by 0 bases; unmatched bases: 10. Germline lookup yields CDR1 SGHNT and CDR2 YENEEA. The CDR3 is 18 amino acids. Written as DNA, the CDR3 is TGTGCCAGCAGCTCCAGTTCCCTTAGCGGGAGCTCCTACAATGAGCAGTTCTTC. As protein: CASSSSSLSGSSYNEQFF.

This clonotype was seen a handful of times. The chain recombines TRBV5-5 with TRBJ1-1, with TRBD1 as a possible D gene (5 bases). Per the germline V gene, CDR1 is SGHKS and CDR2 is YYEKEE (reference sequence). V was shortened by 1 base and J by 7 bases, with 14 bases between the two germline ends. The CDR3 totals 14 residues. The CDR3 loop reads CASSLMKLGDEAFF. The CDR3 nucleotides read TGTGCCAGCAGCTTGATGAAATTGGGGGATGAAGCTTTCTTT.

This clonotype was detected many times. The chain combines TRBV25-1 with TRBJ1-4; D is possibly TRBD1 (5 bases). CDR1 MGHDK and CDR2 SYGVNS come from the germline V gene. This CDR3 has 14 residues. V lost 5 bases to trimming and J lost 5 bases, with 12 bases between them. CDR3 sequence (DNA): TGTGCCAGCAGTAAAGTTGGGGGAAATGAAAAACTGTTTTTT. Its translation: CASSKVGGNEKLFF.

Concerning this clonotype: Relative to the germline gene, one junction end is altered; a read error may explain this. The chain employs TRBV4-1 and TRBJ2-7, with a tentative D call TRBD1 (5 bases). This CDR3 region has 13 residues. In germline, CDR1 is MGHRA, CDR2 YSYEKL. The CDR3 DNA reads TGCGCCAGCAGCCAAGAACGCCAGGGTACTCGGTTCTTC. This codes for CASSQERQGTRFF.

V is TRBV3-1 and J is TRBJ1-2, with no clear D. CDR1 LGHDT and CDR2 YNNKEL come from the germline V gene (reference sequence). With 1 base removed from V and 2 bases from J, the gap between germline ends came to 8 bases. The CDR3 consists of 14 residues. The CDR3: CASSQVYGNYGYTF. CDR3 sequence (DNA): TGTGCCAGCAGCCAAGTATACGGAAACTATGGCTACACCTTC.

This clonotype occurred a few times. The rearrangement uses TRBV20-1 and TRBJ2-3; TRBD2 agrees at 8 bases. The germline V gene has CDR1 DFQATT and CDR2 SNEGSKA (reference sequence). Unmatched junction bases numbered 12, after V lost 0 bases and J lost 4 bases. The CDR3 has 17 amino acids. The CDR3 loop is CSARDILREGLADTQYF. The CDR3 region has the DNA TGCAGTGCTAGAGATATCCTACGGGAGGGCCTCGCAGATACGCAGTATTTT.

This clonotype showed up just a few times. This may arise from a read error, as a much more abundant clone is one base away. This sequence joins TRBV7-2 and TRBJ2-3; possible D gene TRBD1, 6 bases. In germline, CDR1 is SGHTA, CDR2 FQGNSA. The V end lost 6 bases, the J end lost 8 bases, and 18 bases lay between the germline ends. This CDR3 is built from 14 residues. CDR3 DNA: TGTGCCAGCAGTTCGGGACACCCCTCAGGTACGCAGTATTTT. This translates into CASSSGHPSGTQYF.

Note on this clonotype: A much larger clone differs by one base, so this may be a read error. The V gene is TRBV9, the J gene TRBJ2-5; tentative D call: TRBD2 (5 bases). Germline V gene data show CDR1 as SGDLS and CDR2 as YYNGEE. With 3 bases removed from V and 5 bases from J, the gap between germline ends came to 17 bases. This CDR3 contains 15 residues. The CDR3 sequence is CASSAMASPVETQYF. CDR3 bases: TGTGCCAGCAGCGCGATGGCTAGCCCCGTGGAGACCCAGTACTTC.

The rearrangement joins TRBV27 to TRBJ2-3, with D hard to call. The CDR3 is made up of 16 amino acids. Trimming removed 5 bases from V and 4 bases from J, with 19 bases in between. Looked up from germline, CDR1 is MNHEY and CDR2 is SMNVEV (reference sequence). The CDR3 nucleotides are TGTGCCAGCAGTGGTGGAAGGCTCACCAGCGCAGATACGCAGTATTTT. This translates into CASSGGRLTSADTQYF.

This clonotype occurred a few times. J is TRBJ1-2 and V is TRBV5-1; the match to TRBD1 covers 7 bases. Germline assignment: CDR1 SGHRS and CDR2 YFSETQ. This CDR3 is built from 16 residues. Trimming took 0 bases from V and 4 from J; bases not matched to a gene: 9. The DNA for the CDR3 is TGCGCCAGCAGCTTGGAACACAGGGGCAACCTCTATGGCTACACCTTC. Translated, it gives CASSLEHRGNLYGYTF.

There are a few counts of this clonotype. The chain has TRBV3-1 and TRBJ2-7; 7 nucleotides agree with TRBD1. The V gene's germline CDR1 is LGHDT and CDR2 YNNKEL (reference sequence). The CDR3 is made up of 15 amino acids. The junction had 7 bases not matched to a gene; V was cut back by 2 bases and J by 3 bases. This chain's CDR3 is CASSQNPRGRYEQYF. CDR3 nucleotide sequence: TGTGCCAGCAGCCAAAACCCGAGGGGGCGCTACGAGCAGTACTTC.

The chain carries TRBV20-1 and TRBJ1-1; D remains unclear. Germline V gene sequence: CDR1 DFQATT, CDR2 SNEGSKA (reference sequence). This CDR3 contains 13 residues. Trimming took 0 bases from V and 11 from J, leaving 16 bases between them. CDR3 in DNA: TGCAGTGCTAGAGATGGGAGGGCGGCCGAGGCTTTCTTT. This gives the protein CSARDGRAAEAFF.

For this clonotype: In this CDR3 the conserved last residue, phenylalanine or tryptophan, is missing, so a read error is likely. V usage is TRBV12-3 or TRBV12-4 and J usage is TRBJ2-3; 7 bases fit TRBD2. Unmatched junction bases numbered 13, after V lost 6 bases and J lost 4 bases. The CDR3 has 16 residues. The CDR3 protein is CASSTVGRASADTQYS. In DNA, the CDR3 is TGTGCCAGCAGCACCGTGGGGAGGGCGAGCGCAGATACGCAGTATTCT.

The V and J genes are TRBV4-2 and TRBJ1-1; D perhaps matches TRBD1 (6 bases). The CDR3 is made up of 16 amino acids. Germline CDR1 reads LGHNA; CDR2 reads YNFKEQ. V lost 5 bases and J lost 3, with 19 bases in between. The CDR3 loop is CASSALRGPEDTEAFF. DNA for the CDR3: TGTGCCAGCAGCGCCTTACGGGGGCCGGAGGACACTGAAGCTTTCTTT.

V gene TRBV5-1 combines with J gene TRBJ1-1; 7 nucleotides match TRBD1. This CDR3 comprises 14 residues. V was clipped by 7 bases and J by 1 base; unmatched bases: 7. Germline CDR1 reads SGHRS; CDR2 reads YFSETQ. Here the CDR3 reads CASQTGRGNTEAFF. The CDR3 DNA reads TGCGCCAGCCAGACAGGGCGCGGGAACACTGAAGCTTTCTTT.

This clonotype was seen a handful of times. The V and J genes are TRBV6-5 and TRBJ1-5; TRBD1 matches 7 bases. J gave up 5 bases and V 2 bases, and 3 bases lay outside the gene matches. This CDR3 spans 14 amino acids. The germline V gene encodes CDR1 MNHEY and CDR2 SVGAGI. CDR3 sequence reads: CASSYGRGYQPQHF. DNA for the CDR3: TGTGCCAGCAGTTACGGCAGGGGGTATCAGCCCCAGCATTTT.

This chain links TRBV20-1 with TRBJ2-5; 9 bases map to TRBD2. The V gene end was trimmed by 1 base and the J gene end by 0 bases; junction bases not matched to a gene: 3. The CDR3 covers 15 residues. Germline V CDR1 and CDR2: DFQATT, SNEGSKA (reference sequence). For the CDR3, the DNA is TGCAGTGCTAGAGGGGGACTAGCAGACCAAGAGACCCAGTACTTC. This codes for CSARGGLADQETQYF.

The chain recombines TRBV5-1 with TRBJ2-7; D gene uncertain. The CDR3 runs 14 residues. CDR1 and CDR2 from the germline V gene are SGHRS and YFSETQ. Trimming took 4 bases from V and 5 from J, leaving 16 bases between them. CDR3 loop: CASSIEASRDEQYF. CDR3 nucleotides: TGCGCCAGCAGCATTGAGGCGTCTAGGGACGAGCAGTACTTC.

This clonotype has only a few counts. The J gene is TRBJ2-7, the V gene TRBV6-1; tentative D call: TRBD1 (6 bases). The length of the CDR3 is 14 residues. Germline V gene lookup returns CDR1 MNHNS and CDR2 SASEGT. Trimming took off 1 base at V and 0 bases at J, with 7 bases between the two ends. The DNA of the CDR3 is TGTGCCAGCAGTGAAGGGACAGCCTCCTACGAGCAGTACTTC. Encoded protein: CASSEGTASYEQYF.

The chain employs TRBV28 and TRBJ2-5; 11 bases agree with TRBD2. The CDR3 is 17 residues long. Per the germline V gene, CDR1 is MDHEN and CDR2 is SYDVKM. V lost 6 bases, J lost 2 bases, and 11 bases stayed unmatched. CDR3 DNA sequence: TGTGCCAGCAGCCCAACTGGACTAGCGGGTTGGCAAGAGACCCAGTACTTC. Residues: CASSPTGLAGWQETQYF.

This clonotype has a handful of counts. As DNA, the CDR3 is TGTGCCAGCAGCTTGGTAGGAGGTGGGCGAGAGACCCAGTACTTC. Protein: CASSLVGGGRETQYF. The chain recombines TRBV5-6 with TRBJ2-5, with D possibly TRBD2 on 5 matching bases. The ends were cut back, 0 bases at V and 4 bases at J, with 13 bases in the middle. Germline values: CDR1 SGHDT, CDR2 YYEEEE. This CDR3 spans 15 amino acids.